This entry describes one TCR beta chain. The antigen remains undetermined. This sample is part of a study of T cells after posttransplantation cyclophosphamide. Broader study findings: Recipient CMV seropositivity and CMV reactivation strongly tracked TRB clonality.

The CDR3 length is 16 residues. CDR1 and CDR2 from the germline V gene are MNHNS and SASEGT. V trimming: 3 bases; J trimming: 4 bases; junction bases outside the gene matches: 10. The method was immunoSEQ multiplex PCR; TCRdb's version includes in-frame clones alone and lacks a portion of them. The data hold 25,000 to 30,000 clones, with roughly 90% observed a single time. The specimen sequenced was PBMCs. V usage is TRBV6-1 and J usage is TRBJ2-7, with 9 nucleotides matching TRBD2. The receptor was isolated from a man aged 50-59 years. CDR3 in amino acids: CASSDGSAGGLYEQYF. CDR3 nucleotides: TGTGCCAGCAGTGACGGGTCGGCGGGGGGGCTATACGAGCAGTACTTC.